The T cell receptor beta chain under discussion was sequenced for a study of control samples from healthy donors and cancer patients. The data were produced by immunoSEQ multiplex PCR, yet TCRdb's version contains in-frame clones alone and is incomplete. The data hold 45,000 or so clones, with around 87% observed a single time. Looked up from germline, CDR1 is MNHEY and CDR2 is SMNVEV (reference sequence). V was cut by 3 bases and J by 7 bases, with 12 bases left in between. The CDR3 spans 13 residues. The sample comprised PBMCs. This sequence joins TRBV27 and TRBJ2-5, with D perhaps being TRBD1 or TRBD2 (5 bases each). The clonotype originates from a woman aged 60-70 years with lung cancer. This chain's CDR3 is CASSFGGQGTQYF. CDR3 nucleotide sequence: TGTGCCAGCAGTTTTGGGGGTCAGGGGACCCAGTACTTC.